This T cell receptor beta chain came from a study of beta chain features in type 1 diabetes. General study points: Any HLA effect on TCRB rearrangement was left unresolved by small sub-analyses. Type 1 diabetes patients had TCRB CDR3s that were shorter (moderately but significantly so) in all four CD4+ subsets. Lower insertion and higher deletion counts appeared at VDJ junctions in type 1 diabetes patients.

Stem cell-like memory, regulatory, central memory and naive CD4+ cells were sorted via CD45RO/CCR7/CD25/CD127/CD95/CD27. Post-sort purity exceeded 95% for all sorted populations. From germline, CDR1 is SEHNR and CDR2 FQNEAQ (reference sequence). CDR3 size: 17 residues. Losses at the gene ends were 5 bases for V and 6 bases for J; bases not matched to a gene: 15. This clone was seen a few times. The antigen is unknown. TCRB transcripts that were expressed got sequenced, as all of the isolated RNA had been reverse transcribed. Measured with immunoSEQ multiplex PCR; TCRdb has only the in-frame clones, and not every one. The sample contains 300,000 to 350,000 clones, around 8.5% of which appear only once.

This sequence joins TRBV7-9 and TRBJ2-2; the match to TRBD1 covers 7 bases. The TCR was taken from a young man with type 1 diabetes. Specimen: central memory CD4+ T cells from blood. As DNA, the CDR3 is TGTGCCAGCAGCCTTTCGGACAGGCCCTCAGGGGCCGGGGAGCTGTTTTTT. Translating gives CASSLSDRPSGAGELFF. Drawing the rest from reference TRBV7-9 and TRBJ2-2, the complete variable domain is DTGVSQNPRHKITKRGQNVTFRCDPISEHNRLYWYRQTLGQGPEFLTYFQNEAQLEKSRLLSDRFSAERPKGSFSTLEIQRTEQGDSAMYLCASSLSDRPSGAGELFFGEGSRLTVL.